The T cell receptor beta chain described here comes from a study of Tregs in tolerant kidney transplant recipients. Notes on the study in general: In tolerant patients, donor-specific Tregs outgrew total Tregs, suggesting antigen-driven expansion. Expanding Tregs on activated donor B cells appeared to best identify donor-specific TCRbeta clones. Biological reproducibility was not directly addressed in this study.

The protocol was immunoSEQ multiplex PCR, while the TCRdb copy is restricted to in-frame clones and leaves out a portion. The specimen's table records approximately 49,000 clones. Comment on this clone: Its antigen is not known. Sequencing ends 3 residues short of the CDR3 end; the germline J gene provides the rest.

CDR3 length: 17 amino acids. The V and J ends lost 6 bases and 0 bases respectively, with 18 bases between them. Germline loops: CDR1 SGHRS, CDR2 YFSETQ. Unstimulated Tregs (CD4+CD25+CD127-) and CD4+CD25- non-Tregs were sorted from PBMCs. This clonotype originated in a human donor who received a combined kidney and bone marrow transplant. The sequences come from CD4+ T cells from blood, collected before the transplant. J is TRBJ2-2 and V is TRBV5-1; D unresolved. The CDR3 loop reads CASKTNPTKTNTGELFF. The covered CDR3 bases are TGCGCCAGCAAGACCAACCCAACTAAAACGAACACCGGGGAG.